This is a list of T cell receptor beta chains from one sample in a study of T-cell reconstitution after alpha-beta-depleted transplantation in children. Each CDR3 protein gets one entry after TCRdb re-called the PCR reads with MiXCR. The profile shows 800,000 to 1,000,000 distinct CDR3 sequences, around 30% of them singletons. The material sequenced was PBMCs, mostly from graft donor cells, taken 360 days after TCRalphabeta/CD19-depleted stem cell transplant. Every receptor here comes from a boy under two years old who had a stem cell transplant for SCID, so the T cells may come from the graft donor. CDR3s include the opening cysteine and the closing phenylalanine or tryptophan. Fields, in order: clone size, J gene, D gene, V gene, CDR3 DNA, CDR3 protein. A D gene is named only where the DNA matches it firmly. The size of a clone is reported for some rows only, either as once, few or many, or as a class for expanded clones.

clone_size: -; j_call: TRBJ1-2; d_call: TRBD1; v_call: TRBV12-3/TRBV12-4; cdr3_nt: TGTGCCAGCACCCGGACAGGGTTTAACTATGGCTACACCTTC; cdr3_aa: CASTRTGFNYGYTF
clone_size: -; j_call: TRBJ2-7; d_call: TRBD2; v_call: TRBV2; cdr3_nt: TGTGCCAGCAATCTAGCGGGGGGGAATACCTACGAGCAGTACTTC; cdr3_aa: CASNLAGGNTYEQYF
clone_size: -; j_call: TRBJ2-5; d_call: -; v_call: TRBV18; cdr3_nt: TGTGCCAGCTCACCACCCGTAGGTGTCCAGGGGACCCAGTACTTC; cdr3_aa: CASSPPVGVQGTQYF
clone_size: -; j_call: TRBJ2-4; d_call: -; v_call: TRBV27; cdr3_nt: TGTGCCAGCACTGAACGGGTCGGGGTCGGAAACATTCAGTACTTC; cdr3_aa: CASTERVGVGNIQYF
clone_size: few; j_call: TRBJ2-3; d_call: TRBD2; v_call: TRBV5-1; cdr3_nt: TGCGCCAGCAGTCTTACTAGCGGGATCGGCACAGATACGCAGTATTTT; cdr3_aa: CASSLTSGIGTDTQYF
clone_size: few; j_call: TRBJ2-1; d_call: TRBD2; v_call: TRBV18; cdr3_nt: TGTGCCAGCTCCCTCGAGATGGCTAGCGGTTATAATGAGCAGTTCTTC; cdr3_aa: CASSLEMASGYNEQFF
clone_size: -; j_call: TRBJ2-3; d_call: TRBD2; v_call: TRBV4-2; cdr3_nt: TGTGCCAGCAGCCGACCGGGACTAGCGGGGGGGAACACAGATACGCAGTATTTT; cdr3_aa: CASSRPGLAGGNTDTQYF
clone_size: -; j_call: TRBJ1-6; d_call: -; v_call: TRBV4-2; cdr3_nt: TGTGCCAGCAGTCCTATAATAAATTCACCCCTCCACTTT; cdr3_aa: CASSPIINSPLHF
clone_size: many; j_call: TRBJ2-1; d_call: -; v_call: TRBV6-5; cdr3_nt: TGTGCCAGCAGTTACTCCGGTGAGCAGTTCTTC; cdr3_aa: CASSYSGEQFF
clone_size: few; j_call: TRBJ2-7; d_call: -; v_call: TRBV20-1; cdr3_nt: TGCAGTGTTCCGAACAGGGTATCCTCCTACGAGCAGTACTTC; cdr3_aa: CSVPNRVSSYEQYF
clone_size: -; j_call: TRBJ2-7; d_call: TRBD1; v_call: TRBV5-6; cdr3_nt: TGTGCCAGCAGCTTGAGTTGGGACAGGTTTGTCAGGCACGAGCAGTACTTC; cdr3_aa: CASSLSWDRFVRHEQYF
clone_size: few; j_call: TRBJ2-1; d_call: -; v_call: TRBV12-3/TRBV12-4; cdr3_nt: TGTGCCAGCAGTTTCACAGGGACCCACAATGAGCAGTTCTTC; cdr3_aa: CASSFTGTHNEQFF
clone_size: -; j_call: TRBJ2-7; d_call: TRBD2; v_call: TRBV5-5; cdr3_nt: TGTGCCAGCAGTTCCGGGACTACTCCAACCTACGAGCAGTACTTC; cdr3_aa: CASSSGTTPTYEQYF
clone_size: -; j_call: TRBJ1-5; d_call: TRBD1; v_call: TRBV4-1; cdr3_nt: TGCGCCACCAGCCAAGAGGGAGGGACAGATAGCAATCAGCCCCAGCATTTT; cdr3_aa: CATSQEGGTDSNQPQHF